This entry lists 27 T cell receptor beta chains sequenced from one sample in a study of blood T cells in healthy people across ages. A sample-barcoded 5' primer and a J-beta primer mix were used in a second PCR of about 7 to 11 cycles. TCRdb independently ran MiXCR on the 5' RACE reads; one entry per CDR3 protein. This sample has just over 1 million distinct CDR3 sequences, with under 45% found just once. The specimen was blood. These receptors were taken from an older woman in good health.

V is TRBV10-2 and J is TRBJ2-7; 7 bases are a match to TRBD2. The CDR3 has 13 residues. CDR1 and CDR2 from the germline V gene are WSHSY and SAAADI. CDR3 DNA: TGCACCATTATGACCGGGACTACCTACGAGCAGTACTTC. Protein sequence: CTIMTGTTYEQYF.

This clonotype has a handful of counts. J is TRBJ1-1 and V is TRBV29-1, with D possibly matching TRBD1 (5 bases). This CDR3 region has 11 residues. The ends were cut back, 6 bases at V and 11 bases at J, with 16 bases in the middle. CDR1 SQVTM and CDR2 ANQGSEA come from the germline V gene. The CDR3 DNA sequence: TGCAGCGTGGGGGTTGGGGGGTGGGCTTTCTTT. Amino acid sequence: CSVGVGGWAFF.

The chain has TRBV7-8 and TRBJ1-2, with D tentatively TRBD1 (5 bases). Trimming took 6 bases from V and 8 from J, leaving 22 bases between them. CDR3 length: 15 amino acids. Germline loops: CDR1 SGHVS, CDR2 FQNEAQ. CDR3 in DNA: TGTGCCAGCAGTTCTAGGGTCGGGGGTTTCGGCGGCTACACCTTC. Translating gives CASSSRVGGFGGYTF.

This clonotype was counted between two and nine times. The chain is built from TRBV12-3 or TRBV12-4 and TRBJ2-1; 10 nucleotides match TRBD2. The CDR3 contains 15 residues. V was clipped by 6 bases and J by 2 bases; unmatched bases: 4. The CDR3 DNA reads as TGTGCCAGCAGCAAAGGGACTAGCGCCTACAATGAGCAGTTCTTC. This translates into CASSKGTSAYNEQFF.

The chain joins TRBV12-3 or TRBV12-4 to TRBJ1-1; 7 bases match TRBD1. CDR3 length equals 16 residues. J lost 2 bases, V lost 6 bases, and 12 bases had no gene match. The CDR3 sequence: CASSRQGRRSNTEAFF. As DNA, the CDR3 is TGTGCCAGCAGCCGACAGGGCCGGCGCTCTAACACTGAAGCTTTCTTT.

Comment on this clonotype: Relative to the germline gene, one junction end is altered; a read error may explain this. This sequence joins TRBV2 and TRBJ2-7, with 7 positions matching TRBD2. This CDR3 has 14 amino acids. In germline, CDR1 is SNHLY, CDR2 FYNNEI. CDR3 in amino acids: CACSPWTSVGEQYF. Written as DNA, the CDR3 is TGTGCCTGCAGTCCCTGGACTAGTGTTGGCGAGCAGTACTTC.

The gene calls are TRBV11-2 and TRBJ2-1; 11 nucleotides line up with TRBD2. V was clipped by 5 bases and J by 8 bases; unmatched bases: 8. Germline values: CDR1 SGHAT, CDR2 FQNNGV. The CDR3 is made up of 15 amino acids. The CDR3 coding sequence is TGTGCCAGCAGCCCCACCCTAGCGGGAGGACATGAGCAGTTCTTC. This codes for CASSPTLAGGHEQFF.

V and J are TRBV20-1 and TRBJ2-4, with D unclear. The ends were cut back, 0 bases at V and 0 bases at J, with 9 bases in the middle. This CDR3 comprises 15 residues. CDR1 and CDR2 from the germline V gene are DFQATT and SNEGSKA (reference sequence). For the CDR3, the DNA is TGCAGTGCTAGAGATTTTGGGTCAGCCAAAAACATTCAGTACTTC. It translates to CSARDFGSAKNIQYF.

The chain recombines TRBV6-5 with TRBJ2-7; 7 nucleotides align to TRBD2. Germline V CDR1 and CDR2: MNHEY, SVGAGI. The CDR3 is 15 amino acids. V lost 5 bases and J lost 2; bases outside the gene matches: 9. This CDR3 is CASSPMTSSAYEQYF. DNA of the CDR3: TGTGCCAGCAGTCCGATGACTAGCTCAGCCTACGAGCAGTACTTC.

The V and J genes are TRBV20-1 and TRBJ2-1, with 8 bases identical to TRBD2. The J call may be faulty, since TRBJ2-7 better matches the DNA end. The CDR3 covers 17 residues. Germline V gene lookup returns CDR1 DFQATT and CDR2 SNEGSKA (reference sequence). CDR3 residues: CSARDIYRSGADNEQYF. CDR3 DNA sequence: TGCAGTGCTAGAGATATTTATCGTAGCGGGGCGGACAATGAGCAGTACTTC.

CDR3 bases: TGTGCCAGCAGTGAAAGCCCATTGGGGGGTTGGATCAATCAGCCCCAGCATTTT. This translates into CASSESPLGGWINQPQHF. This chain connects TRBV6-1 to TRBJ1-5; tentatively, D is TRBD1 (5 bases). Germline-derived CDR1 and CDR2 are MNHNS and SASEGT. V shed 2 bases and J shed 3 bases, with 20 bases lying between them. CDR3 size: 18 residues.

This sequence joins TRBV4-2 and TRBJ2-1; D not certain. This CDR3 contains 14 residues. The V gene's germline CDR1 is LGHNA and CDR2 YNFKEQ. The V end lost 6 bases, the J end lost 6 bases, and 15 bases lay between the germline ends. DNA for the CDR3: TGTGCCAGCAGTCAGGACCCGAATGCCAATGAGCAGTTCTTC. Its protein is CASSQDPNANEQFF.

V usage is TRBV7-2 and J usage is TRBJ1-6; TRBD1 matches at 7 bases. The CDR3 consists of 15 residues. CDR1 and CDR2 from the germline V gene are SGHTA and FQGNSA. Trimming cost V 4 bases and J 4 bases; bases outside gene matches: 4. The CDR3 nucleotides read TGTGCCAGCAGCTCAGCCAGGGGGTATAATTCACCCCTCCACTTT. It encodes CASSSARGYNSPLHF.

The chain carries TRBV6-5 and TRBJ2-1; TRBD2 matches at 8 bases. The CDR3 is 14 amino acids. Germline CDR1 reads MNHEY; CDR2 reads SVGAGI. The CDR3 DNA sequence: TGTGTCACGCGGGAGGCCCTCTCCTACAATGAGCAGTTCTTC. It translates to CVTREALSYNEQFF.

This clonotype was detected only a few times. The chain combines TRBV3-1 with TRBJ2-7, with D unresolved. Germline V CDR1 and CDR2: LGHDT, YNNKEL (reference sequence). Trimming took off 2 bases at V and 1 base at J, with 15 bases between the two ends. This CDR3 is built from 16 residues. As DNA, the CDR3 is TGTGCCAGCAGCCAAACCCAGAGGACGGTTTCCTACGAGCAGTACTTC. Protein sequence: CASSQTQRTVSYEQYF.

This clonotype was seen ten or more times. The chain couples TRBV20-1 to TRBJ2-7; TRBD1 matches at 9 bases. The ends lost 5 bases at V and 6 bases at J; junction bases unmatched: 11. Germline loops: CDR1 DFQATT, CDR2 SNEGSKA (reference sequence). The CDR3 consists of 14 residues. The CDR3: CSALGQGPTPEQYF. CDR3 nucleotides: TGCAGTGCTCTAGGACAGGGGCCGACCCCCGAGCAGTACTTC.

This clonotype was found a few times. The J gene is TRBJ2-7, the V gene TRBV20-1, with TRBD2 matching over 7 bases. V shed 3 bases, J shed 0 bases, and the junction held 5 bases outside the gene matches. CDR1 and CDR2 (germline): DFQATT, SNEGSKA (reference sequence). The CDR3 covers 14 residues. CDR3 DNA: TGCAGTGCTAGTCAGGCTAGCGGCTCCTACGAGCAGTACTTC. Translation gives CSASQASGSYEQYF.

The chain combines TRBV18 with TRBJ2-1; the D call may be TRBD1 or TRBD2 (6 bases each). Germline-derived CDR1 and CDR2 are KGHSH and LQKENI. The CDR3 is 15 amino acids. Trimming pared 6 bases from V and 5 bases from J, leaving 17 bases between. CDR3 protein: CASSPWSGGDNEQFF. For the CDR3, the DNA is TGTGCCAGCTCCCCTTGGTCCGGGGGCGACAATGAGCAGTTCTTC.

This chain joins TRBV3-1 and TRBJ1-2, with D unclear. This CDR3 is built from 13 residues. V was cut by 3 bases and J by 6 bases, with 11 bases left in between. Germline V gene lookup returns CDR1 LGHDT and CDR2 YNNKEL (reference sequence). CDR3 in amino acids: CASSHARVDGYTF. CDR3 nucleotides: TGTGCCAGCAGCCACGCTCGGGTAGATGGCTACACCTTC.

This clonotype was found once. The chain combines TRBV19 with TRBJ2-7; D is possibly TRBD2 (6 bases). Germline CDR1 reads LNHDA; CDR2 reads SQIVND (reference sequence). The CDR3 is 15 amino acids. Trimming stripped 1 base from V and 2 bases from J, with 12 bases between. The CDR3: CASSIGLVAPYEQYF. The CDR3 region has the DNA TGTGCCAGTAGTATAGGACTAGTGGCCCCCTACGAGCAGTACTTC.

This rearrangement joins TRBV4-1 to TRBJ2-3; D not resolved. This CDR3 contains 16 residues. Between the trimmed V and J ends, which lost 0 bases and 2 bases, there was a span of 12 bases. Germline V lookup: CDR1 MGHRA, CDR2 YSYEKL. The CDR3 is CASSQEYSPFTDTQYF. The CDR3 region has the DNA TGCGCCAGCAGCCAAGAGTATAGTCCCTTCACAGATACGCAGTATTTT.

V is TRBV11-2 and J is TRBJ2-1, with 11 bases aligning to TRBD2. The CDR3 is 19 amino acids. In germline, CDR1 is SGHAT, CDR2 FQNNGV. The V gene end was trimmed by 1 base and the J gene end by 6 bases; junction bases not matched to a gene: 14. DNA for the CDR3: TGTGCCAGCAGCTTAGCTGGGCCCGAGACTAGCGGGATGGGCAATGAGCAGTTCTTC. Its protein product is CASSLAGPETSGMGNEQFF.

This rearrangement joins TRBV7-9 to TRBJ1-1; 9 nucleotides line up with TRBD1. This CDR3 is built from 17 residues. The germline CDR1 and CDR2 sequences are SEHNR and FQNEAQ (reference sequence). The V gene end was trimmed by 5 bases and the J gene end by 0 bases; junction bases not matched to a gene: 10. The CDR3, as DNA: TGTGCCAGCAGCAGAGGGACAGGGTGGACCGTGAACACTGAAGCTTTCTTT. Encoded protein: CASSRGTGWTVNTEAFF.

The rearrangement uses TRBV15 and TRBJ1-1; D not resolved. The germline V gene encodes CDR1 LNHNV and CDR2 YYDKDF (reference sequence). Trimming removed 4 bases from V and 2 bases from J, with 11 bases in between. This CDR3 has 14 amino acids. In nucleotides, the CDR3 is TGTGCCACCAGCATTGGCAGAGGAAACACTGAAGCTTTCTTT. Its protein is CATSIGRGNTEAFF.

This clonotype was counted only a few times. CDR3 protein: CAISDPKLAEQFF. The CDR3 DNA reads TGTGCCATCAGTGATCCTAAACTAGCAGAGCAGTTCTTC. The V gene is TRBV10-3, the J gene TRBJ2-1; TRBD2 might be the D (6 bases). Per the germline V gene, CDR1 is ENHRY and CDR2 is SYGVKD. The CDR3 totals 13 residues. V gave up 3 bases and J gave up 10 bases, with 13 bases separating them.

The chain couples TRBV25-1 to TRBJ1-4; a weak D match, TRBD1 (5 bases). The CDR3 spans 14 residues. Germline V gene lookup returns CDR1 MGHDK and CDR2 SYGVNS. V was cut by 4 bases and J by 7 bases, with 13 bases left in between. CDR3 in amino acids: CASSARRGGEKLFF. CDR3 DNA: TGTGCCAGCAGTGCCCGGAGGGGAGGTGAAAAACTGTTTTTT.

The gene calls are TRBV29-1 and TRBJ2-7; TRBD2 aligns across 9 bases. Per germline, CDR1 SQVTM and CDR2 ANQGSEA. V shed 3 bases and J 6 bases; nucleotides not matched to a gene: 9. The CDR3 sequence is 14 residues long. CDR3: CSVDWGGRASEQYF. The CDR3 nucleotides read TGCAGCGTTGATTGGGGCGGGAGGGCCTCCGAGCAGTACTTC.